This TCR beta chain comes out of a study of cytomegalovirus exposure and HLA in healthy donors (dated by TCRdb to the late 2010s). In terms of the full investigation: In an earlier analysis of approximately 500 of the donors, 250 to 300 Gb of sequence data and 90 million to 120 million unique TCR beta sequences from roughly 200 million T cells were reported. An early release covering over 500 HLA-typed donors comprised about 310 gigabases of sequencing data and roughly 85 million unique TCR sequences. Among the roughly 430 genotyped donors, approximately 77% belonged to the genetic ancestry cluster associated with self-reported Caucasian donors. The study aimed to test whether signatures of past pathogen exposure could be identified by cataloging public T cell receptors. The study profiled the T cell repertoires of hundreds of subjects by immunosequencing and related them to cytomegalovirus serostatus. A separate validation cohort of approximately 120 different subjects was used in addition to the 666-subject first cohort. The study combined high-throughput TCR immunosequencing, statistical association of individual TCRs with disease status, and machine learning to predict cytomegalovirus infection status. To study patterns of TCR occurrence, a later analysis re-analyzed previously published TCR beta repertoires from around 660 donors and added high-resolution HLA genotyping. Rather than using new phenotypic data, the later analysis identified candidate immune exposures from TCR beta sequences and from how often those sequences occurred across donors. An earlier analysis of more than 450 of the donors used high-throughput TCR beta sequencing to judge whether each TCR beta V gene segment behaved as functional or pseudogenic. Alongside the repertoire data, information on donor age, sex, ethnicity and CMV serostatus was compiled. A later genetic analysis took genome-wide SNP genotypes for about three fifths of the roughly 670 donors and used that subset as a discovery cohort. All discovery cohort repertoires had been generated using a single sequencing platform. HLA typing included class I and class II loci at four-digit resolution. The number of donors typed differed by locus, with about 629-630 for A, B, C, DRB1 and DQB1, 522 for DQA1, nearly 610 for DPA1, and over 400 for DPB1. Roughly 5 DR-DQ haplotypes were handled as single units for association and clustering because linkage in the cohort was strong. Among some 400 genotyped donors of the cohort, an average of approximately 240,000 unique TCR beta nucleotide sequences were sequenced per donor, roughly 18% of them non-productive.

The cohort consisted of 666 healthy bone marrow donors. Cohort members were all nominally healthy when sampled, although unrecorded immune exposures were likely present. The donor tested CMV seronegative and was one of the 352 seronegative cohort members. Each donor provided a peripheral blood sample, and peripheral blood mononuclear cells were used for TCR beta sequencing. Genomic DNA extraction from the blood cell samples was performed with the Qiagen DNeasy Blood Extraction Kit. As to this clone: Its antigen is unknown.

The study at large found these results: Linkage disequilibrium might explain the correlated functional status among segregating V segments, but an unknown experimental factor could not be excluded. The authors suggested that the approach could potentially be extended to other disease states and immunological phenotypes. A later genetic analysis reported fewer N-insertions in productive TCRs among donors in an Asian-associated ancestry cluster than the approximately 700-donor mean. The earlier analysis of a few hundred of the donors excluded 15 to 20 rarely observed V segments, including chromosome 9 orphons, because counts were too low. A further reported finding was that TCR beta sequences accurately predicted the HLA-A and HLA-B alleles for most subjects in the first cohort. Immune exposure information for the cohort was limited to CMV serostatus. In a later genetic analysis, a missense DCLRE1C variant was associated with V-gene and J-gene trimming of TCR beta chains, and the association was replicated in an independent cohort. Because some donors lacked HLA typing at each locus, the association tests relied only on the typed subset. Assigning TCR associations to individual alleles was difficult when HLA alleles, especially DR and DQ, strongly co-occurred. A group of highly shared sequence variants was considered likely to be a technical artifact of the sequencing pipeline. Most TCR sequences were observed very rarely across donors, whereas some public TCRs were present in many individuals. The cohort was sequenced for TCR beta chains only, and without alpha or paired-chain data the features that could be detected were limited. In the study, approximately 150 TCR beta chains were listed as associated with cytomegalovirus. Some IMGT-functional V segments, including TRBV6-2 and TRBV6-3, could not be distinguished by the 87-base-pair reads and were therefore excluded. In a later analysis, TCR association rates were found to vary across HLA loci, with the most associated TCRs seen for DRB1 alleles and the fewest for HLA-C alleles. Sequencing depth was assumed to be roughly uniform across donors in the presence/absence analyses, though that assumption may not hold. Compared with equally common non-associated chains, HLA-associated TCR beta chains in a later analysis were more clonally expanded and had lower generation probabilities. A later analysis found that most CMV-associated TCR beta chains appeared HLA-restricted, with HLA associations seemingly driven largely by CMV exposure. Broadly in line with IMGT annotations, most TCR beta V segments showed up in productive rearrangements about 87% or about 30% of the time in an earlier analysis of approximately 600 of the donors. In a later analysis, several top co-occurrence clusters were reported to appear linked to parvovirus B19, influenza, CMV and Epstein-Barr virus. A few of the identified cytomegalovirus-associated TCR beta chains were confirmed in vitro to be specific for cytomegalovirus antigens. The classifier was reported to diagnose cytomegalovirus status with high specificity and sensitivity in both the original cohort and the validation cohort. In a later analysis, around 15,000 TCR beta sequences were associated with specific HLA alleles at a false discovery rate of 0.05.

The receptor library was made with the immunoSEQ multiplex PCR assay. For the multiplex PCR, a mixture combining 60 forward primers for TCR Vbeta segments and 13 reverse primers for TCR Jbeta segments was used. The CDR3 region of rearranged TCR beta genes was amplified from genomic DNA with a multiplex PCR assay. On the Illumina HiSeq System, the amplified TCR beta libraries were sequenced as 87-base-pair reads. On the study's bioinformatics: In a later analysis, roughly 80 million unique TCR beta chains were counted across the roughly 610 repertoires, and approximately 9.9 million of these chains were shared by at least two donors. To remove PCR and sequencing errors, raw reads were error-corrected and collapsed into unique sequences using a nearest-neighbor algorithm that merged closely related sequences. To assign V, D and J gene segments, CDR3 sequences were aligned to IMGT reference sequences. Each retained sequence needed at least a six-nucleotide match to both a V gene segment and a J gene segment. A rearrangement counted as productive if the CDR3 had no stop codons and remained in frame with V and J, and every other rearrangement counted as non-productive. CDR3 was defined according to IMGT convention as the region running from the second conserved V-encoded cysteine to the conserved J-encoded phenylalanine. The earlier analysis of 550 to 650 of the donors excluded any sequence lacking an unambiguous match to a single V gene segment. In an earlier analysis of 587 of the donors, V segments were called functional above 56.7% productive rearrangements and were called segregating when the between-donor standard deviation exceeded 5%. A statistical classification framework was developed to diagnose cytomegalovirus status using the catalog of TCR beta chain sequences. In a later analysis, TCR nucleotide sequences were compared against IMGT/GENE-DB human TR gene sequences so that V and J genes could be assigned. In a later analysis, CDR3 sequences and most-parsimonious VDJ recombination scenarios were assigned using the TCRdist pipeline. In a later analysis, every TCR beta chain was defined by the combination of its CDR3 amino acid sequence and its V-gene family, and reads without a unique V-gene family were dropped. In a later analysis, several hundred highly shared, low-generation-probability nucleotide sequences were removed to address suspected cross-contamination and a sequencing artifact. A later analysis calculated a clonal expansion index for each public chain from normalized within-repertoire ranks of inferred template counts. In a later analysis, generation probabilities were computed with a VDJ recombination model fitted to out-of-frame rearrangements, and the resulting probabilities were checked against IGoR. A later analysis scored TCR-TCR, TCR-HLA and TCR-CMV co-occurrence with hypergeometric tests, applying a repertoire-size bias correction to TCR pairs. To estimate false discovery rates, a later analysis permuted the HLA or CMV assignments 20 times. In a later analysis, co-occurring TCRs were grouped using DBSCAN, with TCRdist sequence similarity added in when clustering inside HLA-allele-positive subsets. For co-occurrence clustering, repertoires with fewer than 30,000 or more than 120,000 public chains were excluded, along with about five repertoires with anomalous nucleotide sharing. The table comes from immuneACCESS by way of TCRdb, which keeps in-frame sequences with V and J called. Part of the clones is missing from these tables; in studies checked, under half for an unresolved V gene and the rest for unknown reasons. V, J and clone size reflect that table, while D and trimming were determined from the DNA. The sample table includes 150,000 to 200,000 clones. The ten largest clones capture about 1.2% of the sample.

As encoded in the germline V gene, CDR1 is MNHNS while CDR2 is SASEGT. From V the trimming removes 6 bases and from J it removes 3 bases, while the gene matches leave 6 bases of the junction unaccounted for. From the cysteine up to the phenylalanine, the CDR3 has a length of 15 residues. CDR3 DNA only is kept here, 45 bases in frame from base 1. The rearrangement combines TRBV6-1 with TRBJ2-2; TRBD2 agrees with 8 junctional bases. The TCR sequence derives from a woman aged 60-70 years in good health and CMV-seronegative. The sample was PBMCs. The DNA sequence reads TGTGCCAGCAGAAATAGCGGGACCTACACCGGGGAGCTGTTTTTT. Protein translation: CASRNSGTYTGELFF.